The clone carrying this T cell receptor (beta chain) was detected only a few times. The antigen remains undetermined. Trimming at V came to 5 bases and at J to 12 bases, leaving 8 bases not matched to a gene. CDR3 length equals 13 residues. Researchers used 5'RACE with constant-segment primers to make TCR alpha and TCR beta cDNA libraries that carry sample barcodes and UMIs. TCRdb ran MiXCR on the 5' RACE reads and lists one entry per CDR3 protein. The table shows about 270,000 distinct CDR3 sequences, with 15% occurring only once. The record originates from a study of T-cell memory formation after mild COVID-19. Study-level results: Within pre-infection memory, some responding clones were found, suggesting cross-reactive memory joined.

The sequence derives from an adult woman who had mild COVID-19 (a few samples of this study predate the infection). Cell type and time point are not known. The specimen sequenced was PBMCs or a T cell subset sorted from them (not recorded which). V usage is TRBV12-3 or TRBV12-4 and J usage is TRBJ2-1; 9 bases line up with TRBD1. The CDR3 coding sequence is TGTGCCAGCAGTCCCGGGACAGGGCTCGGGCAGTTCTTC. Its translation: CASSPGTGLGQFF.